This section outlines one T cell receptor (beta chain) sequence together with its context. The target of this receptor is not known. No base-level quality is on record; no much larger clone is a single base apart. This sample's time point label indicates: baseline before first vaccination. Vaccinee samples were obtained from the UK trials COV001 and COV002, which included a single-blind randomized controlled phase 2/3 trial of AZD1222 (ChAdOx1 nCoV-19) in healthy adults. For TCRbeta chain sequencing, PBMC samples were collected from trial participants at day 0 and at day 28 after the second dose. The CDR3 regions of human TCRbeta chains were subjected to immunosequencing. As for how the authors treated the data: TCRs in the repertoires were compared against a reference library of SARS-CoV-2-specific TCRs that had been generated with the MIRA antigen-specificity platform. Breadth was defined as the fraction of unique TCRs that were SARS-CoV-2-associated, and depth was defined as the fraction of total T cells that were SARS-CoV-2-associated. Each spike-specific TCR was assigned to its reactive spike region and to a CD4 or CD8 class using the MIRA data. Log10-transformed breadth and depth values were compared by one-way ANOVA with Sidak's multiple comparisons tests. TCRdb mirrors the immuneACCESS table, restricted to in-frame sequences. Some clones are absent from its copies; in checked studies, under half trace to an unresolved V gene, and the reason for the others is unknown. V and J calls plus clone size are reproduced from that table; the DNA served to infer D and trimming. This sample gives about 73,000 clones in total; 88% of them show up just once. Clones ranked in the top ten supply roughly 20% of the sample.

This sample stems from a study of T cell responses to AZD1222 COVID-19 vaccine (dated by TCRdb to the early 2020s). As for the study more broadly: AZD1222 recipients whose second dose came at about 4 weeks and those whose second dose came at about 12 weeks were combined into one group, since spike-specific TCR depth and breadth did not differ between the two schedules. A total of over 230 trial participants underwent TCR sequencing, of whom about 210 had received two doses of AZD1222 and roughly 26 had received two doses of the MenACWY control vaccine. Enrollment into the trials was organized by age into subgroups of 18-55, 56-69 and 70-plus years, and those subgroups contained roughly 150, 30 and 60 TCR-sequenced participants, respectively. Points the paper makes about the study in general: CD4 TCRs associated with the vaccine covered the entire spike protein, and the dominant responses were in regions 160-218 and 743-854. The 56-69-year group was small, and its depth increase did not reach significance, likely because of low power. Only five or six AZD1222 recipients were SARS-CoV-2 seropositive at baseline, limiting conclusions about previously exposed vaccinees. Most participants were white British and females outnumbered males, and the authors suggested that clonal diversity may have been underestimated. Because no day 14 peak-response samples were available, the repertoires could be characterized only after the peak T cell response. After two AZD1222 doses, spike-specific TCR breadth and depth were significantly higher than at day 0 and than in MenACWY recipients. Nearly half of unique spike-specific TCRs reportedly recognized epitopes outside regions mutated in the B.1.351 and B.1.1.7 variants.

V drops 5 bases and J drops 3 bases, leaving 14 bases in between. CDR1 SGHDN and CDR2 FVKESK were looked up in the germline V gene. From its cysteine to its phenylalanine, the CDR3 spans 14 amino acids. Only CDR3 DNA is held: 42 bases, read in frame from base 1. The chain links TRBV14 with TRBJ2-7; TRBD2 could be the D gene, as 6 bases match. This TCR was sampled from an adult in good health. The material sequenced was peripheral blood, taken on day 0 of AZD1222 vaccination. The DNA sequence is given as TGTGCCAGCAGCGGAACCGGGACTCGCTACGAGCAGTACTTC. This is translated as CASSGTGTRYEQYF.